Following are 5 T cell receptor beta chains from one sample sequenced in a study of blood T cell repertoires in COVID-19. Generated by immunoSEQ multiplex PCR, the TCRdb table keeps only in-frame clones and is missing some. The sample contains over 250,000 clones, approximately 90% of which appear only once. The sample consisted of peripheral blood. The receptors shown here come from a woman in her forties who had recovered from COVID-19.

This rearrangement joins TRBV9 to TRBJ1-2; possible D gene TRBD1, 6 bases. Germline CDR1 and CDR2: SGDLS and YYNGEE. This CDR3 is 14 amino acids long. The germline V and J ends were trimmed by 0 bases and 4 bases, with 10 bases remaining between them. In DNA, the CDR3 is TGTGCCAGCAGCGTAGGTGGCAGGGGCTATGGCTACACCTTC. As protein: CASSVGGRGYGYTF.

The chain is built from TRBV6-4 and TRBJ1-5; D ambiguous. Germline V gene lookup returns CDR1 MRHNA and CDR2 SNTAGT. V lost 5 bases, J lost 5 bases, and 10 bases lay in between. The CDR3 consists of 13 residues. The DNA of the CDR3 is TGTGCCAGCAGTCTCGGTCTCGATCAGCCCCAGCATTTT. Translating gives CASSLGLDQPQHF.

This chain connects TRBV7-2 to TRBJ2-5, with 12 bases aligning to TRBD2. The germline CDR1 and CDR2 sequences are SGHTA and FQGNSA. CDR3 length equals 16 residues. The junction had 6 bases not matched to a gene; V was cut back by 2 bases and J by 5 bases. The CDR3: CASSLTSGRRGETQYF. The CDR3 nucleotides are TGTGCCAGCAGCTTAACTAGCGGGAGGAGGGGGGAGACCCAGTACTTC. Variable domain in full (rest from reference TRBV7-2 and TRBJ2-5): GAGVSQSPSNKVTEKGKDVELRCDPISGHTALYWYRQSLGQGLEFLIYFQGNSAPDKSGLPSDRFSAERTGGSVSTLTIQRTQQEDSAVYLCASSLTSGRRGETQYFGPGTRLLVL.

The chain combines TRBV7-9 with TRBJ1-4; D unresolved. Trimming took 7 bases from V and 4 from J, leaving 16 bases between them. Germline V gene data show CDR1 as SEHNR and CDR2 as FQNEAQ (reference sequence). The CDR3 sequence is 15 residues long. The CDR3 sequence is CASTPEDGYNEKLFF. As DNA, the CDR3 is TGTGCCAGCACCCCCGAGGATGGGTATAATGAAAAACTGTTTTTT. The full variable domain, its missing parts supplied by reference TRBV7-9 and TRBJ1-4, is DTGVSQNPRHKITKRGQNVTFRCDPISEHNRLYWYRQTLGQGPEFLTYFQNEAQLEKSRLLSDRFSAERPKGSFSTLEIQRTEQGDSAMYLCASTPEDGYNEKLFFGSGTQLSVL.

This clone was found once. The gene calls are TRBV6-1 and TRBJ2-5; 12 bases agree with TRBD2. Germline trimming cut 6 bases from V and 4 bases from J; bases unmatched to any gene: 6. CDR1 is MNHNS, CDR2 SASEGT, per germline. The CDR3 has 15 amino acids. The CDR3: CASSSRTSGTETQYF. The DNA for the CDR3 is TGTGCCAGCAGCTCCCGGACTAGCGGGACAGAGACCCAGTACTTC.